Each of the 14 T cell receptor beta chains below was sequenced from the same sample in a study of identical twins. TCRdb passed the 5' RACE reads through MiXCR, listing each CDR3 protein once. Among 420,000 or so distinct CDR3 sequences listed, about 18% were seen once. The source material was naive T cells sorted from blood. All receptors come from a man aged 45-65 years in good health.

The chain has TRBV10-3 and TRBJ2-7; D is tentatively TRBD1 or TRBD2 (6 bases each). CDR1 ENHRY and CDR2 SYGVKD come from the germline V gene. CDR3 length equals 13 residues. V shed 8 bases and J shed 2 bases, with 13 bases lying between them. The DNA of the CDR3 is TGTGCCATCGCTTTGAGGGGGGCCTACGAGCAGTACTTC. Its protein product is CAIALRGAYEQYF.

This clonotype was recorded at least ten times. CDR3 nucleotide sequence: TGTGCCAGCAGCCAAGAATACACTAGCGGGAGGGCCTCGGATACGCAGTATTTT. Protein: CASSQEYTSGRASDTQYF. The chain uses TRBV4-2 and TRBJ2-3; TRBD2 agrees at 13 bases. The CDR3 sequence is 18 residues long. From germline, CDR1 is LGHNA and CDR2 YNFKEQ. After removal of 0 bases from V and 6 bases from J, the junction contained 9 bases not matched to a gene.

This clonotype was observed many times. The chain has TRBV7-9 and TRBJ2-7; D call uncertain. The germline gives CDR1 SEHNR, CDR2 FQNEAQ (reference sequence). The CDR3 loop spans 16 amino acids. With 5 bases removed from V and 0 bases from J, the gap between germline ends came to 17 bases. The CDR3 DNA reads TGTGCCAGCAGCCCCATTGACATCGGAAGCTCCTACGAGCAGTACTTC. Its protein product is CASSPIDIGSSYEQYF.

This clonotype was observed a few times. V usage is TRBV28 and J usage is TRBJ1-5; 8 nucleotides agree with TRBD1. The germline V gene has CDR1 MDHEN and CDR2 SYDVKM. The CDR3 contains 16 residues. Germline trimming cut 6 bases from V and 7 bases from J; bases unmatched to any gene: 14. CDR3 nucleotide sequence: TGTGCCAGCAGCCCGCCGGGACAGGTACTCGGACAGCCCCAGCATTTT. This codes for CASSPPGQVLGQPQHF.

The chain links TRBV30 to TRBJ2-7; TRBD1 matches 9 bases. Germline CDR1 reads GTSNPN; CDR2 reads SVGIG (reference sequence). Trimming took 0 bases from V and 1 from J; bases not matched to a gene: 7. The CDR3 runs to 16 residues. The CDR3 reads CAWSVGTGLLSYEQYF. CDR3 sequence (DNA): TGTGCCTGGAGTGTAGGGACAGGGTTGCTTTCCTACGAGCAGTACTTC.

In DNA, the CDR3 is TGTGCCATCAGTCCAGGGGGAGGCCCCTACGAGCAGTACTTC. Its protein product is CAISPGGGPYEQYF. V and J are TRBV10-3 and TRBJ2-7; tentative D call: TRBD1 (7 bases). Germline lookup yields CDR1 ENHRY and CDR2 SYGVKD. CDR3 length: 14 residues. V was pared by 5 bases and J by 2 bases, with 13 bases between.

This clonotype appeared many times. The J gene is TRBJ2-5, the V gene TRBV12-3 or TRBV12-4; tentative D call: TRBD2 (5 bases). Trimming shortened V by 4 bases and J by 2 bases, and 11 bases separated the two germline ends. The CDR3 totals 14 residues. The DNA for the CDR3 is TGTGCCAGCAGTTGGTCGGGGAATCAAGAGACCCAGTACTTC. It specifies CASSWSGNQETQYF.

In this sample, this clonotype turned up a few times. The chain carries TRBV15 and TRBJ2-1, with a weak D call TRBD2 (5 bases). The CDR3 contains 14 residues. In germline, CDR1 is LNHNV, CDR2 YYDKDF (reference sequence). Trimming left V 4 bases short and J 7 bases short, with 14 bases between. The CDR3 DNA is TGTGCCACCAGCATACGAGGGCCCGGGAATGAGCAGTTCTTC. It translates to CATSIRGPGNEQFF.

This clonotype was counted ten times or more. The chain's CDR3 is CASTLVLGGEETQYF. The CDR3 bases are TGTGCCAGCACCTTGGTCCTCGGAGGGGAGGAGACCCAGTACTTC. The gene calls are TRBV12-3 or TRBV12-4 and TRBJ2-5; TRBD2 might be the D (6 bases). This CDR3 has 15 amino acids. V lost 7 bases and J lost 5, with 20 bases in between.

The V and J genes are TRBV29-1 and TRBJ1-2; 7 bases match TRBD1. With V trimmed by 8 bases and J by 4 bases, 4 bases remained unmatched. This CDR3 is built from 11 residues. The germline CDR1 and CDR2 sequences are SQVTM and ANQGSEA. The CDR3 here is CSPGTVYGYTF. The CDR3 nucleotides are TGCAGCCCCGGGACAGTCTATGGCTACACCTTC.

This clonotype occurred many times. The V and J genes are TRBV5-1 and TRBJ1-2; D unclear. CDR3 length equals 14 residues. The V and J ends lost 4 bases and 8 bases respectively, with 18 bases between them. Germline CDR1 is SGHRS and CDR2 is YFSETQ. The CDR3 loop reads CASSIKGGMGGYTF. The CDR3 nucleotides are TGCGCCAGCAGCATTAAAGGAGGGATGGGCGGCTACACCTTC.

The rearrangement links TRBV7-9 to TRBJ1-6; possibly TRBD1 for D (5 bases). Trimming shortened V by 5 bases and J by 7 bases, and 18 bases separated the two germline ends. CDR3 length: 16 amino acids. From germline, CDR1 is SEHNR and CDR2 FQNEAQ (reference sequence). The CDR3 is CASSPWAGGGNSPLHF. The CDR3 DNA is TGTGCCAGCAGCCCCTGGGCCGGGGGTGGCAATTCACCCCTCCACTTT.

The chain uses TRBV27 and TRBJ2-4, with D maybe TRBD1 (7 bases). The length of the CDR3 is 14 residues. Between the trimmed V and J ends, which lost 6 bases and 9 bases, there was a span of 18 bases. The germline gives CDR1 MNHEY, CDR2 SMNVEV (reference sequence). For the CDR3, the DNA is TGTGCCAGCAGCTTAAGGAGGGACAGCTCCATTCAGTACTTC. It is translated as CASSLRRDSSIQYF.

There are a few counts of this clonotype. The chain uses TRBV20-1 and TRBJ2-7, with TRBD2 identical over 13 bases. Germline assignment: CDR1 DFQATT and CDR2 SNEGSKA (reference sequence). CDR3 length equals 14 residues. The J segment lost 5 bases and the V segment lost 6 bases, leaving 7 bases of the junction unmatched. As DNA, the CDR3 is TGCAGTGCGGCAACTAGCGGGAGGGTCCACGAGCAGTACTTC. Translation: CSAATSGRVHEQYF.